The 18 T cell receptor beta chains below were found in one sample sequenced in a study of shared clonotypes between healthy human individuals. Profiling relied on immunoSEQ multiplex PCR, and the TCRdb table lists in-frame clones only, not all of them. Of more than 900,000 clones listed, roughly 74% are singletons. Sequencing used memory CD4+ T cells from PBMCs. Subset here: CD45RA-negative fraction. These TCRs come from a man between 18 and 35 years old in good health. Some clones in this sample may be carry-over from other donors' samples.

V gene TRBV2 combines with J gene TRBJ1-2, with D uncertain. This CDR3 spans 13 amino acids. Trimming pared 7 bases from V and 8 bases from J, leaving 17 bases between. Germline loops: CDR1 SNHLY, CDR2 FYNNEI. The CDR3 reads CASTLETSAGYTF. CDR3 DNA sequence: TGTGCCAGCACGCTCGAGACATCGGCGGGCTACACCTTC.

V gene TRBV5-4 combines with J gene TRBJ2-3; possibly TRBD2 for D (5 bases). CDR1 and CDR2 from the germline V gene are SGHNT and YYREEE (reference sequence). V lost 4 bases and J 0 bases, leaving 12 bases between the germline ends. The CDR3 contains 15 residues. This CDR3 is CASSVKSGSTDTQYF. CDR3 DNA: TGTGCCAGCAGCGTCAAGAGCGGCAGCACAGATACGCAGTATTTT.

J is TRBJ2-7 and V is TRBV10-3; the D gene could be TRBD1 or TRBD2 (5 bases each). Germline V CDR1 and CDR2: ENHRY, SYGVKD. This CDR3 is 15 amino acids long. Trimming removed 7 bases at V and 0 bases at J, with 16 bases between. In DNA, the CDR3 is TGTGCCATCAAGCTTTCGGGGACGGGCTCCTACGAGCAGTACTTC. It codes for CAIKLSGTGSYEQYF.

This clone has just a few counts. V and J are TRBV25-1 and TRBJ1-6; D may be TRBD1 (6 bases). The V and J ends lost 2 bases and 6 bases respectively, with 11 bases between them. Germline assignment: CDR1 MGHDK and CDR2 SYGVNS. CDR3 size: 15 residues. The CDR3 DNA is TGTGCCAGCAGTGAAACAGGGCTTCCTAATTCACCCCTCCACTTT. This encodes CASSETGLPNSPLHF.

Details on this clone: This clone may be a read error of a much larger clone one base away. V gene TRBV4-1 combines with J gene TRBJ1-4, with unresolved D. The length of the CDR3 is 16 residues. Per the germline V gene, CDR1 is MGHRA and CDR2 is YSYEKL. The CDR3 loop reads CASSPGRAVANEKPFF. Written as DNA, the CDR3 is TGCGCCAGCAGCCCTGGGAGGGCGGTTGCTAATGAAAAACCGTTTTTT.

A single count supports this clone. The CDR3 sequence is CSAAGGTEAFF. CDR3 nucleotide sequence: TGCAGTGCCGCAGGGGGCACTGAAGCTTTCTTT. The J gene is TRBJ1-1, the V gene TRBV20-1; 7 bases are shared with TRBD1. The CDR3 sequence is 11 residues long. With V trimmed by 6 bases and J by 4 bases, 2 bases remained unmatched. Germline CDR1 is DFQATT and CDR2 is SNEGSKA (reference sequence).

In this sample, this clone turned up a few times. The rearrangement joins TRBV5-1 to TRBJ1-1; D is uncertain. The germline V gene has CDR1 SGHRS and CDR2 YFSETQ. The CDR3 loop spans 12 amino acids. V lost 3 bases, J lost 8 bases, and 11 bases lay in between. The CDR3 DNA sequence: TGCGCCAGCAGCTCGGCGCGGTCCGAAGCTTTCTTT. This encodes CASSSARSEAFF.

This clone was counted a few times. The V gene is TRBV2, the J gene TRBJ2-1, with 7 bases identical to TRBD1. J gave up 6 bases and V 6 bases, and 11 bases lay outside the gene matches. The CDR3 covers 15 residues. Per the germline V gene, CDR1 is SNHLY and CDR2 is FYNNEI. In DNA form, the CDR3 reads TGTGCCAGCAGGGCCGGGACAGAGTTTATCAATGAGCAGTTCTTC. This encodes CASRAGTEFINEQFF.

The chain employs TRBV13 and TRBJ2-7; D perhaps matches TRBD1 (6 bases). In germline, CDR1 is PRHDT, CDR2 FYEKMQ (reference sequence). The CDR3 loop spans 14 amino acids. Trimming took off 5 bases at V and 1 base at J, with 12 bases between the two ends. The CDR3 nucleotides are TGTGCCAGCAGCACCGGGACAAAGTCCTACGAGCAGTACTTC. This sequence encodes CASSTGTKSYEQYF.

The chain carries TRBV30 and TRBJ2-7, with 7 bases identical to TRBD2. CDR3 length: 12 amino acids. V lost 3 bases to trimming and J lost 4 bases; unmatched junction nucleotides: 3. Germline values: CDR1 GTSNPN, CDR2 SVGIG (reference sequence). DNA of the CDR3: TGTGCCTGGAGGACCGGGGGGTACGAGCAGTACTTC. Translated: CAWRTGGYEQYF.

The genes are TRBV27 and TRBJ2-7, with 10 bases that match TRBD2. Germline V gives CDR1 MNHEY, CDR2 SMNVEV (reference sequence). The V and J ends lost 0 bases and 5 bases, in that order; junction bases with no gene match: 7. The CDR3 is 16 residues long. The CDR3 DNA is TGTGCCAGCAGTTTATCACGAGCGGGAGGGCCTAACGAGCAGTACTTC. This gives the protein CASSLSRAGGPNEQYF.

The chain recombines TRBV28 with TRBJ1-5; TRBD1 might be the D (6 bases). The V gene's germline CDR1 is MDHEN and CDR2 SYDVKM. V lost 6 bases, J lost 0 bases, and 12 bases lay in between. The CDR3 has 15 residues. CDR3 sequence: CASSGGHYSNQPQHF. The DNA of the CDR3 is TGTGCCAGCAGCGGGGGACACTATAGCAATCAGCCCCAGCATTTT. Looking up the rest from reference TRBV28 and TRBJ1-5 gives the full variable domain: DVKVTQSSRYLVKRTGEKVFLECVQDMDHENMFWYRQDPGLGLRLIYFSYDVKMKEKGDIPEGYSVSREKKERFSLILESASTNQTSMYLCASSGGHYSNQPQHFGDGTRLSIL.

The rearrangement links TRBV6-5 to TRBJ1-1, with 8 bases matching TRBD1. This CDR3 has 15 amino acids. V lost 6 bases, J lost 4 bases, and 10 bases stayed unmatched. The germline V gene has CDR1 MNHEY and CDR2 SVGAGI. The CDR3 is CASRLNRGDSTEAFF. CDR3 DNA: TGTGCCAGCAGACTTAACAGGGGGGATAGCACTGAAGCTTTCTTT.

V and J are TRBV10-1 and TRBJ2-3, with TRBD2 identical over 9 bases. The trim removed 6 bases at V and 6 bases at J, leaving 10 bases unmatched. The germline V gene encodes CDR1 WNHNN and CDR2 SYGVQD (reference sequence). The CDR3 runs to 15 residues. This CDR3 reads CASSARLAEGDTQYF. The CDR3 nucleotides are TGCGCCAGCAGCGCCCGACTAGCGGAGGGGGATACGCAGTATTTT.

The chain uses TRBV18 and TRBJ1-3; D is undetermined. Germline V gives CDR1 KGHSH, CDR2 LQKENI. This CDR3 has 15 residues. V was clipped by 2 bases and J by 0 bases, with 8 bases between them. The CDR3 region is CASSPSALSGNTIYF. DNA for the CDR3: TGTGCCAGCTCACCATCGGCCCTCTCTGGAAACACCATATATTTT.

This clone came up once. This rearrangement joins TRBV27 to TRBJ2-5; 7 nucleotides match TRBD2. The junction had 1 base not matched to a gene; V was cut back by 0 bases and J by 9 bases. The CDR3 runs 12 residues. Per the germline V gene, CDR1 is MNHEY and CDR2 is SMNVEV (reference sequence). CDR3 DNA sequence: TGTGCCAGCAGTTTATCGGGAGGGGCCCAGTACTTC. Translated: CASSLSGGAQYF.

V usage is TRBV28 and J usage is TRBJ1-2; weak D call: TRBD1 (5 bases). V was clipped by 2 bases and J by 1 base, with 14 bases between them. Germline V gene lookup returns CDR1 MDHEN and CDR2 SYDVKM. CDR3 length equals 16 residues. The CDR3 region is CASSLRGELFNYGYTF. The DNA of the CDR3 is TGTGCCAGCAGTTTAAGGGGAGAGTTATTTAACTATGGCTACACCTTC.

This clone was observed once. The chain couples TRBV27 to TRBJ2-7; D unclear. The V end lost 7 bases, the J end lost 3 bases, and 10 bases lay between the germline ends. The CDR3 runs to 12 residues. The germline gives CDR1 MNHEY, CDR2 SMNVEV (reference sequence). CDR3 sequence: CASMAPYYEQYF. CDR3 sequence (DNA): TGTGCCAGCATGGCCCCCTACTACGAGCAGTACTTC.